These 2 T cell receptor beta chains originate from one sample sequenced in a study of graft-versus-host responses after intestinal transplantation. TCRdb keeps only in-frame clones here, not all; method: immunoSEQ multiplex PCR. The sample has about 36,000 clones, roughly 94% seen once. Their target antigens are unknown. The specimen was unstimulated CD4+ T cells sorted from spleen or lymph node cells, collected before transplant. Every receptor here comes from a human donor who was the organ donor for an intestinal transplant.

V is TRBV27 and J is TRBJ1-5; 7 nucleotides match TRBD1. Germline CDR1 reads MNHEY; CDR2 reads SMNVEV (reference sequence). The CDR3 covers 13 residues. V shed 4 bases and J 5 bases; nucleotides not matched to a gene: 2. CDR3 DNA: TGTGCCAGCAGTTCGACAGGGTATCAGCCCCAGCATTTT. Translated, it gives CASSSTGYQPQHF.

The CDR3 DNA is TGCGCCAGCAGCTTGGCCAAGGACGTAAGCTCTGGGGCCAACGTCCTGACTTTC. Protein sequence: CASSLAKDVSSGANVLTF. J is TRBJ2-6 and V is TRBV5-1; D remains ambiguous. Trimming left V 0 bases short and J 0 bases short, with 13 bases between. Per the germline V gene, CDR1 is SGHRS and CDR2 is YFSETQ. The CDR3 loop spans 18 amino acids.